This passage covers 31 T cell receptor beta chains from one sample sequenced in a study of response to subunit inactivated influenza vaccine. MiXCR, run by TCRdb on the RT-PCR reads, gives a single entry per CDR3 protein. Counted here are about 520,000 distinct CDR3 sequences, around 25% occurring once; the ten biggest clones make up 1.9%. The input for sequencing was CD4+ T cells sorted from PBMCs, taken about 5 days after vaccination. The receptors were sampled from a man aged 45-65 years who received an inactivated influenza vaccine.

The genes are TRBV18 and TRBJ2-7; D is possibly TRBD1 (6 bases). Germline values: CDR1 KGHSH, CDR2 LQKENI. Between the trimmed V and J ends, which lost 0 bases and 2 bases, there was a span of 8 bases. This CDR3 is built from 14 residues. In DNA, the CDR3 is TGTGCCAGCTCACCACCGGGGGCAGCCTACGAGCAGTACTTC. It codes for CASSPPGAAYEQYF. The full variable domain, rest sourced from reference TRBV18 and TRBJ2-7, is NAGVMQNPRHLVRRRGQEARLRCSPMKGHSHVYWYRQLPEEGLKFMVYLQKENIIDESGMPKERFSAEFPKEGPSILRIQQVVRGDSAAYFCASSPPGAAYEQYFGPGTRLTVT.

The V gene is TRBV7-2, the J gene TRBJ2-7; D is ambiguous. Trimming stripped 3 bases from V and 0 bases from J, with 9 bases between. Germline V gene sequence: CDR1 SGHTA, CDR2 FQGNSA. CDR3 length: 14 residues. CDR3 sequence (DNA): TGTGCCAGCAGCTTGTCACTCGTCTCCTACGAGCAGTACTTC. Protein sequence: CASSLSLVSYEQYF.

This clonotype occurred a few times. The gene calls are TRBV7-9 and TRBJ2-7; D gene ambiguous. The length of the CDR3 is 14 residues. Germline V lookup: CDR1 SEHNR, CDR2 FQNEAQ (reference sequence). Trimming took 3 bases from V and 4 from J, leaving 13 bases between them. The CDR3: CASSFVQHGYEQYF. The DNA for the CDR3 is TGTGCCAGCAGCTTTGTTCAGCACGGATACGAGCAGTACTTC.

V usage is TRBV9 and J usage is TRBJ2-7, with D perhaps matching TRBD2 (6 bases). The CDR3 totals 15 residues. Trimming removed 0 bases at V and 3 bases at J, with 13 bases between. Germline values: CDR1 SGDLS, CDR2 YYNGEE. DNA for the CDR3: TGTGCCAGCAGCGTAGGTAGCGGAACCTACTACGAGCAGTACTTC. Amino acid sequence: CASSVGSGTYYEQYF.

This CDR3 is CASSRTPSTQYF. In DNA form, the CDR3 reads TGTGCCAGCAGCCGGACCCCTAGTACGCAGTATTTT. The chain links TRBV5-8 to TRBJ2-3, with D hard to call. Trimming stripped 4 bases from V and 8 bases from J, with 11 bases between. Germline lookup yields CDR1 SGHTS and CDR2 YDEGEE. This CDR3 is 12 amino acids long. The full variable domain, in which reference TRBV5-8 and TRBJ2-3 provide the parts outside the CDR3, is EAGVTQSPTHLIKTRGQQATLRCSPISGHTSVYWYQQALGLGLQFLLWYDEGEERNRGNFPPRFSGRQFPNYSSELNVNALELEDSALYLCASSRTPSTQYFGPGTRLTVL.

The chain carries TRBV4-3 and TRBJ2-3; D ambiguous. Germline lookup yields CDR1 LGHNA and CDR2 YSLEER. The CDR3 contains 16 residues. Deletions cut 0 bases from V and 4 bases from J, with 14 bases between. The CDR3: CASSQDLTDMADTQYF. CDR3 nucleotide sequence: TGCGCCAGCAGCCAAGATCTTACGGATATGGCAGATACGCAGTATTTT.

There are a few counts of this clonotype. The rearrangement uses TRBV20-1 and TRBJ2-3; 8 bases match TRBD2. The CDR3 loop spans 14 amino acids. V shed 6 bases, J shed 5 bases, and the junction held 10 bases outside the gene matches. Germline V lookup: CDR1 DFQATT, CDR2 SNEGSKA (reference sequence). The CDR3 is CSARLGGAGDTQYF. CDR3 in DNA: TGCAGTGCGCGGCTCGGGGGGGCGGGAGATACGCAGTATTTT.

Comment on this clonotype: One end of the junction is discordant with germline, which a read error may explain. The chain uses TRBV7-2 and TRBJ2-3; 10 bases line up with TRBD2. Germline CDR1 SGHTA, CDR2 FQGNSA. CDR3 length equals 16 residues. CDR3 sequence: CASSLGGLADTDTEYF. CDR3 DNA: TGTGCCAGCAGCTTGGGTGGACTAGCGGACACAGATACGGAGTATTTT.

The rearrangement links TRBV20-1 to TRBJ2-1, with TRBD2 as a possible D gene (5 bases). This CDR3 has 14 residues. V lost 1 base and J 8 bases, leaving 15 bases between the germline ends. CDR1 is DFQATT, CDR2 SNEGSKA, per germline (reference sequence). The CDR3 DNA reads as TGCAGTGCTAGAGTTCCGCGGACGGGGTATGAGCAGTTCTTC. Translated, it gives CSARVPRTGYEQFF.

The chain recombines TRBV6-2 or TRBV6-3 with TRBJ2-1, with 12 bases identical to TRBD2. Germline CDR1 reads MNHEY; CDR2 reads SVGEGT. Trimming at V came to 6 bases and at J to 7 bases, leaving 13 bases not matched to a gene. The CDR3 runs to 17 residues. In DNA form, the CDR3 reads TGTGCCAGCAGCGACCTCTGGACTAGCGGGGCAGGGAATGAGCAGTTCTTC. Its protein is CASSDLWTSGAGNEQFF.

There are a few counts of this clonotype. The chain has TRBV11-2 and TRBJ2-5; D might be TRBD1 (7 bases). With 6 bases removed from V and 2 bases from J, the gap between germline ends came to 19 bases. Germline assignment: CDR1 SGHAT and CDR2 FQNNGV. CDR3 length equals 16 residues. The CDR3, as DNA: TGTGCCAGCAGGTGGAGGGGGCTGTCGGTACAAGAGACCCAGTACTTC. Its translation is CASRWRGLSVQETQYF.

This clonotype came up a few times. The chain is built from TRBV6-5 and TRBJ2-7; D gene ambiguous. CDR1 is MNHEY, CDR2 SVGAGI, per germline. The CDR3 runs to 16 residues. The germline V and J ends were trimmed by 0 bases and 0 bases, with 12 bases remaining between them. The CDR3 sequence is CASSYSVERTSYEQYF. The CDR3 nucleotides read TGTGCCAGCAGTTACTCGGTCGAGCGAACCTCCTACGAGCAGTACTTC.

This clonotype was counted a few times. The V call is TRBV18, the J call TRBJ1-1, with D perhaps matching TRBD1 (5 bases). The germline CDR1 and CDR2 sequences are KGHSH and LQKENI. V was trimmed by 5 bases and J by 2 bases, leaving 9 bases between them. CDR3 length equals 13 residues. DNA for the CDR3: TGTGCCAGCTCAGGGGCGAAAAACACTGAAGCTTTCTTT. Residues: CASSGAKNTEAFF.

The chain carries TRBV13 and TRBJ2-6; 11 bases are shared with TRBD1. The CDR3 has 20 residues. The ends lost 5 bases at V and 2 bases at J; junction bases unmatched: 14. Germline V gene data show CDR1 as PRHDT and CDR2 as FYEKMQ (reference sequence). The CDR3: CASSTRNPGQGVTGANVLTF. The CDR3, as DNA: TGTGCCAGCAGCACACGAAATCCGGGACAGGGGGTAACTGGGGCCAACGTCCTGACTTTC. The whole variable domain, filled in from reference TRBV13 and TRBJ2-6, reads AAGVIQSPRHLIKEKRETATLKCYPIPRHDTVYWYQQGPGQDPQFLISFYEKMQSDKGSIPDRFSAQQFSDYHSELNMSSLELGDSALYFCASSTRNPGQGVTGANVLTFGAGSRLTVL.

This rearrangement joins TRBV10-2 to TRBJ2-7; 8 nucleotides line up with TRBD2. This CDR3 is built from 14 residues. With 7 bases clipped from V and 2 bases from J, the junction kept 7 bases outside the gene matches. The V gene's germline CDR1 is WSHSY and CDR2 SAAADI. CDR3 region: CASTRSGGAYEQYF. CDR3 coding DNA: TGCGCCAGCACCCGAAGCGGGGGAGCCTACGAGCAGTACTTC.

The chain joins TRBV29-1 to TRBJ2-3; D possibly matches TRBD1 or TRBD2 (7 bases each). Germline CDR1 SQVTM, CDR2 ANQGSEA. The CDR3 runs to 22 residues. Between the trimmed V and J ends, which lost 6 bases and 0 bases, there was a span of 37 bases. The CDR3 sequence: CSVPAPPSGQLLASLSTDTQYF. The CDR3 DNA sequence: TGCAGCGTCCCCGCACCTCCGTCGGGACAGCTACTAGCGAGCCTTAGCACAGATACGCAGTATTTT.

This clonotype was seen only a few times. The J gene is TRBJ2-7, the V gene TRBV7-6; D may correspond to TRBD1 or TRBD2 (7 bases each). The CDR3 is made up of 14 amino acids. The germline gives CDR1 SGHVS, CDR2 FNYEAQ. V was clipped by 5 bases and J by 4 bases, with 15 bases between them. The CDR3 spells CASSPQGGKYEQYF. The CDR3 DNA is TGTGCCAGCAGCCCGCAGGGGGGGAAGTACGAGCAGTACTTC.

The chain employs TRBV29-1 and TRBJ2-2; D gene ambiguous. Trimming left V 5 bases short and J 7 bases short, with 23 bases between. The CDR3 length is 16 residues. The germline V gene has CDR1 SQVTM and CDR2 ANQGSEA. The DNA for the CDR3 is TGCAGCGTTTTTTGCCCGCAGCGTTTTTTTATCGGGGAGCTGTTTTTT. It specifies CSVFCPQRFFIGELFF.

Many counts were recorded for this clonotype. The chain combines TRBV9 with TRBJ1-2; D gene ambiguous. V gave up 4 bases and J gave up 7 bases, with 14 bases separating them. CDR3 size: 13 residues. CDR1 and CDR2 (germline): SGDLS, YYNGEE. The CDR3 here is CASSSSQTFGYTF. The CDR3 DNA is TGTGCCAGCAGCTCGTCACAGACGTTTGGCTACACCTTC.

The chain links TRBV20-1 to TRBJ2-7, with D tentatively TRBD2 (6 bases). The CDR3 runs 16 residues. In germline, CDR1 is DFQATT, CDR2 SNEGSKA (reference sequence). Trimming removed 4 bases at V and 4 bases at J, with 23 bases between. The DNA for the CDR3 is TGCAGTGCTACACTAGGGATATTAGCGGACGATTACGAGCAGTACTTC. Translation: CSATLGILADDYEQYF.

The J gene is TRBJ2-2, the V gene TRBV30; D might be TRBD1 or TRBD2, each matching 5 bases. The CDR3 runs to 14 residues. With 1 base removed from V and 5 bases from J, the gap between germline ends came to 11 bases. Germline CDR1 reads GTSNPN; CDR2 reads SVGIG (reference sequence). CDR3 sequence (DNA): TGTGCCTGGAGTGGGGGACCCGGAACCGGGGAGCTGTTTTTT. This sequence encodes CAWSGGPGTGELFF.

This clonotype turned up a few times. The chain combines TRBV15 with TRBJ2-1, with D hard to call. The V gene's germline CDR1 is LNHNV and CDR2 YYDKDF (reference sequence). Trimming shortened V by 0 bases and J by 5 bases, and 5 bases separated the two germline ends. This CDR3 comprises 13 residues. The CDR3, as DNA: TGTGCCACCAGCAGAGAGGTTGACAATGAGCAGTTCTTC. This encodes CATSREVDNEQFF.

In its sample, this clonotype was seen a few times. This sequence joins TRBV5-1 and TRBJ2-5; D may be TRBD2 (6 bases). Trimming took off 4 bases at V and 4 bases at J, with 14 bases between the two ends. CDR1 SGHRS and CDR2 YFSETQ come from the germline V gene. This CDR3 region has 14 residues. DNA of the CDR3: TGCGCCAGCAGCCCCCTAGGAGGGGCAGAGACCCAGTACTTC. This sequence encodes CASSPLGGAETQYF.

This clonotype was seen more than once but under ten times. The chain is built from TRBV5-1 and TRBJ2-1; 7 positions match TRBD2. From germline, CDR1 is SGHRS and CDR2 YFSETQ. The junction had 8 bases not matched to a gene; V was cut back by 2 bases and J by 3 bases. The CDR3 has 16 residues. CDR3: CASSFQASGNYNEQFF. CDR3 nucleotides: TGCGCCAGCAGCTTTCAGGCTAGCGGAAACTACAATGAGCAGTTCTTC.

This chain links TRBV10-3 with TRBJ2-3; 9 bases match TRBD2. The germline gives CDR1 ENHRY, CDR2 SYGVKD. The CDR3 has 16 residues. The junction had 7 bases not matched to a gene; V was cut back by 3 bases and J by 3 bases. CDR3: CAISDRRTSATDTQYF. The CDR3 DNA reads TGTGCCATCAGTGATCGGCGGACTAGCGCTACAGATACGCAGTATTTT.

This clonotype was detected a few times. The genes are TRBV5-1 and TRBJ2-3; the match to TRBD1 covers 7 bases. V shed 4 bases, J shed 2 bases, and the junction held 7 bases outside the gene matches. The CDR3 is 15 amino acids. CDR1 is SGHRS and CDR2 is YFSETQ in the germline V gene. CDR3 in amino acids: CASSRRDSSTDTQYF. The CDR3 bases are TGCGCCAGCAGCAGAAGGGACAGCTCCACAGATACGCAGTATTTT.

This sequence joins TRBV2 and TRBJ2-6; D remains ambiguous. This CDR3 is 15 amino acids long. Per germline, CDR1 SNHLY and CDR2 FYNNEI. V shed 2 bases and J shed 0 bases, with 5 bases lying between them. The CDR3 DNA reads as TGTGCCAGCAGTGAAACAACCTCTGGGGCCAACGTCCTGACTTTC. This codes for CASSETTSGANVLTF.

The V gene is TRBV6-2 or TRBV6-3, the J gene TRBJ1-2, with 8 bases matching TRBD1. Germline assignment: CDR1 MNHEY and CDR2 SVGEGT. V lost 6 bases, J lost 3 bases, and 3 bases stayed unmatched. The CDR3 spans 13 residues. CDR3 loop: CASRETGDYGYTF. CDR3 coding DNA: TGTGCCAGCAGGGAGACAGGGGACTATGGCTACACCTTC.

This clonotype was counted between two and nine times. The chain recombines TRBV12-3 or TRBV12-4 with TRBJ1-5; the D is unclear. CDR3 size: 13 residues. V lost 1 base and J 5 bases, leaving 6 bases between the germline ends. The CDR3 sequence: CASSLGFDQPQHF. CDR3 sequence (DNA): TGTGCCAGCAGTTTAGGATTCGATCAGCCCCAGCATTTT.

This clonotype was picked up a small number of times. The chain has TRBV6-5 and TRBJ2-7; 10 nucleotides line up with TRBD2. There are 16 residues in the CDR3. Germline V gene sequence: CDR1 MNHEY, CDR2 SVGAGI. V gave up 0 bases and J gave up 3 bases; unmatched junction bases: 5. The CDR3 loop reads CASSYSRASGSYEQYF. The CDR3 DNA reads TGTGCCAGCAGTTACTCGAGGGCTAGCGGGAGCTACGAGCAGTACTTC.

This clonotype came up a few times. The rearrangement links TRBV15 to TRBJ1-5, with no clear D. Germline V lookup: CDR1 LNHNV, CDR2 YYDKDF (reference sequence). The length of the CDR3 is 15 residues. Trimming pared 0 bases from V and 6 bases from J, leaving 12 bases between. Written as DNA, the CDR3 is TGTGCCACCAGCAGAGATACGGGATGGGCTCAGCCCCAGCATTTT. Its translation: CATSRDTGWAQPQHF.